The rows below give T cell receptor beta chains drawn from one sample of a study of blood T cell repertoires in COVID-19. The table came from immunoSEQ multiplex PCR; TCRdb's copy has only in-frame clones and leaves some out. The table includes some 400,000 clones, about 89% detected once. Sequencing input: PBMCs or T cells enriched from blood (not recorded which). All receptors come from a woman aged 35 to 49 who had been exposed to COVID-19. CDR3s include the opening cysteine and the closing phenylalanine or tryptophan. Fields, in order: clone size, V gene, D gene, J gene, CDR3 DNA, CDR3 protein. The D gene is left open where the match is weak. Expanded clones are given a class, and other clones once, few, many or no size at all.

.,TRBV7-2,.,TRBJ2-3,TGTGCCAGCAAGTGGAGGGGAAGCACAGATACGCAGTATTTT,CASKWRGSTDTQYF
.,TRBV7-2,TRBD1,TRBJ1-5,TGTGCCAGCAGCCTAGGGACAGGGTTGGGCAATCAGCCCCAGCATTTT,CASSLGTGLGNQPQHF
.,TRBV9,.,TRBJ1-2,TGTGCCAGCAGCGACCCGCGCTTCGGGGGTTTCGGCTACACCTTC,CASSDPRFGGFGYTF
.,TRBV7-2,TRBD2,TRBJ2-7,TGTGCCAGCGGATTAGGACTAGCGGGAGGTGAGCAGTACTTC,CASGLGLAGGEQYF
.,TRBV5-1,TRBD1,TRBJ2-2,TGCGCCAGCAGCTCCCGGACAGGGAACACCGGGGAGCTGTTTTTT,CASSSRTGNTGELFF
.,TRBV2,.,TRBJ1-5,TGTGCCAGCAGCAGCGCTCCCCGCAATCAGCCCCAGCATTTT,CASSSAPRNQPQHF
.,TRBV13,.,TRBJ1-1,TGTGCCAGCAGACTACCGGACAGCCTGAACACTGAAGCTTTCTTT,CASRLPDSLNTEAFF
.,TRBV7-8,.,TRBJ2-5,TGTGCCAGCAGCGGGGGACTTCAAGAGACCCAGTACTTC,CASSGGLQETQYF
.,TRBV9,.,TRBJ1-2,TGTGCCAGCAGCCCAAGGACAGTTCCCTATGGCTACACCTTC,CASSPRTVPYGYTF
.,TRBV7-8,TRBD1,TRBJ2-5,TGTGCCAGCAGCTTACTGGGACAGGGCCGTATCACAGAGACCCAGTACTTC,CASSLLGQGRITETQYF
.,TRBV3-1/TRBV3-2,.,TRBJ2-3,TGTGCCAGCAGCCAAGGGCCAGATACGCAGTATTTT,CASSQGPDTQYF
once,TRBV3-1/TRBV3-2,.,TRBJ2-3,TGTGCCAGCAGCCAAGTGGGGGGAGATACGCAGTATTTT,CASSQVGGDTQYF
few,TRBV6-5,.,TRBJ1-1,TGTGCCAGCAGTTATCGTCGGGAGCTGAACACTGAAGCTTTCTTT,CASSYRRELNTEAFF
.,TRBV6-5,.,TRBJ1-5,TGTGCCAGCAGTTACACACAGGGAAACCAGCCCCAGCATTTT,CASSYTQGNQPQHF
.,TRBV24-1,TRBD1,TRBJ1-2,TGTGCCACCAGTGATCCCGGGACAGGGCTCTCCTTC,CATSDPGTGLSF
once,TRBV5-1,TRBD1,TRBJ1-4,TGCGCCAGCAGCTTGAGGACAGGGGGTAATGAAAAACTGTTTTTT,CASSLRTGGNEKLFF
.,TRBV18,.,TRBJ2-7,TGTGCCAGCTCACCGACTAGGGACTACGAGCAGTACTTC,CASSPTRDYEQYF
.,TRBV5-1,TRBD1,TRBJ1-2,TGCGCCAGCAGCACCTACAGGGGGCGCGGTTATGGCTACACCTTC,CASSTYRGRGYGYTF
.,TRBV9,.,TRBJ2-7,TGTGCCAGCAGCGTAGATGAAGGGGGCTACGAGCAGTACTTC,CASSVDEGGYEQYF
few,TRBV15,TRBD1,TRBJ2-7,TGTGCCACCAGCAGGGACGGGACAGGGTCCTACGAGCAGTACTTC,CATSRDGTGSYEQYF
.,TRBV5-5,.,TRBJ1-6,TGTGCCAGCAGCGATAGTAATTCACCCCTCCACTTT,CASSDSNSPLHF
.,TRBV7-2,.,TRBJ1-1,TGTGCCAGCAGCCCGAGGCAGGGGAACACTGAAGCTTTCTTT,CASSPRQGNTEAFF
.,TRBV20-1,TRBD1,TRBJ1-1,TGCAGTGCTAGTGACCCGGGACAGGGGTTCACTGAAGCTTTCTTT,CSASDPGQGFTEAFF
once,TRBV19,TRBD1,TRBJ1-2,TGTGCCAGTAGTGCGGGACAGATGAACTATGGCTACACCTTC,CASSAGQMNYGYTF
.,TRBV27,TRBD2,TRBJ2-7,TGTGCCAGCAGTTCAAGGACTAGCGGGAGGCCCTACGAGCAGTACTTC,CASSSRTSGRPYEQYF
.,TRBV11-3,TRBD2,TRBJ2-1,TGTGCCAGCAGCCATGCTTATGCGACTAGCGGGAGGCACAATGAGCAGTTCTTC,CASSHAYATSGRHNEQFF
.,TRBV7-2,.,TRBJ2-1,TGTGCCAGCAGCTTAGGTGGCGGGAATGAGCAGTTCTTC,CASSLGGGNEQFF
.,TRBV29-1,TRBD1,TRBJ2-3,TGCAGCGTTGAAGTAACCCAGGGGGCAAGAGATACGCAGTATTTT,CSVEVTQGARDTQYF
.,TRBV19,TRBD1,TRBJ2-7,TGTGCCAGTAGTATAACGGGACAGGGGGCCTACGAGCAGTACTTC,CASSITGQGAYEQYF
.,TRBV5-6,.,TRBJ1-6,TGTGCCAGCAGCTTGGGCGGGGCTAATAATTCACCCCTCCACTTT,CASSLGGANNSPLHF
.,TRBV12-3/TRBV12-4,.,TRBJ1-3,TGTGCCAGCCCCAGGAACTCTGGAAACACCATATATTTT,CASPRNSGNTIYF
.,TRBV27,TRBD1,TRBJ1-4,TGTGCCAGCAGTCCAAGGACAGGGCCTAATGAAAAACTGTTTTTT,CASSPRTGPNEKLFF
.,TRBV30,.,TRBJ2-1,TGTGCCTGGAGTGGGCATCACACGAATGAGCAGTTCTTC,CAWSGHHTNEQFF
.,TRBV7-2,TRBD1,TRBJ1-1,TGTGCCAGCAGCTTAGGGGACAGGGCCACTGAAGCTTTCTTT,CASSLGDRATEAFF
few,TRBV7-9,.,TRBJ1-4,TGTGCCAGCAGCTTAGCGCGCACTAATGAAAAACTGTTTTTT,CASSLARTNEKLFF
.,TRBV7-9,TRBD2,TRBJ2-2,TGTGCCAGCAGCCCGGGACTAGCGGGAAAATGGGTCGGGGAGCTGTTTTTT,CASSPGLAGKWVGELFF
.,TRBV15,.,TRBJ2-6,TGTGCCACCAGCAGAGTGGCGGGGGCGGCTGGGGCCAACGTCCTGACTTTC,CATSRVAGAAGANVLTF
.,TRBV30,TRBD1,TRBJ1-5,TGTGCCTGGAGTAGACAGGGAAAGCCCAATCAGCCCCAGCATTTT,CAWSRQGKPNQPQHF
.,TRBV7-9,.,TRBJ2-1,TGTGCCAGCAGCTCCTACCCCGGGACTCCCACCTACAATGAGCAGTTCTTC,CASSSYPGTPTYNEQFF
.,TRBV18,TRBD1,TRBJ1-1,TGTGCCAGCTCACTGGACAGGAGGAACACTGAAGCTTTCTTT,CASSLDRRNTEAFF
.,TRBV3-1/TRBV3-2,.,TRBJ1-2,TGTGCCAGCAGCCAAGCGGAGACCGGCGGCTACACCTTC,CASSQAETGGYTF
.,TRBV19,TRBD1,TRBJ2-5,TGTGCCAGTAGTTTTCAGGGGGCGCGAGCAGAGACCCAGTACTTC,CASSFQGARAETQYF
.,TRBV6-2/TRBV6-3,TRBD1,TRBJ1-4,TGTGCCAGCAGTTACGCGGGGACAGGGCTGGAAAAACTGTTTTTT,CASSYAGTGLEKLFF
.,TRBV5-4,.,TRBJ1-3,TGTGCCAGCAGCCAGGACACTTCTGGAAACACCATATATTTT,CASSQDTSGNTIYF
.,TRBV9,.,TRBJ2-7,TGTGCCAGCAGCCCCCCTCCCGGCGGCTCCTACGAGCAGTACTTC,CASSPPPGGSYEQYF
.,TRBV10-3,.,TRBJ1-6,TGTGCCATCAGTGCATCGGATAATTCACCCCTCCACTTT,CAISASDNSPLHF
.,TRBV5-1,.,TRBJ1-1,TGCGCCAGCAGCTTGGGGGTGACACAGGGAAGGGGCACTGAAGCTTTCTTT,CASSLGVTQGRGTEAFF
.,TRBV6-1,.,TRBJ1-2,TGTGCCAGCAGTGAACAGTCGGGGGGCGCGAGTGGTAACTATGGCTACACCTTC,CASSEQSGGASGNYGYTF
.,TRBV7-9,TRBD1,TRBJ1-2,TGTGCCAGCAGCTCCGGGACAGGGACCTATGGCTACACCTTC,CASSSGTGTYGYTF
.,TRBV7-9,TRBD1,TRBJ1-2,TGTGCCAGCAGCTTCACTTCGGACAGGGAGGGTTATGGCTACACCTTC,CASSFTSDREGYGYTF
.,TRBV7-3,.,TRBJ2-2,TGTGCCAGCAGCCTTATAGCGGGGACAGCTCTAGCCGGGGAGCTGTTTTTT,CASSLIAGTALAGELFF
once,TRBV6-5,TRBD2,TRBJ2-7,TGTGCCAGCAGCCTACTAGCGGGAACATACGAGCAGTACTTC,CASSLLAGTYEQYF
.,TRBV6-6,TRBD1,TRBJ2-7,TGTGCCAGCAGTCAGGCCGGGACAGGTAATTACGAGCAGTACTTC,CASSQAGTGNYEQYF
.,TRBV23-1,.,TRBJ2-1,TGCGCCAGCAGTCAATGTAGCCTAGAGCCCTACAATGAGCAGTTCTTC,CASSQCSLEPYNEQFF